This paragraph covers one T cell receptor beta chain sequence. This sample was taken from a study of OX40 agonist ivuxolimab in advanced cancers. The germline CDR1 and CDR2 sequences are MGHRA and YSYEKL. This CDR3 has 16 residues. V lost 3 bases and J lost 4; bases outside the gene matches: 7. The data were produced by immunoSEQ multiplex PCR, yet TCRdb's version contains in-frame clones alone and is incomplete. The sample lists roughly 70,000 clones, around 85% occurring once. The genes are TRBV4-1 and TRBJ1-5; 9 bases agree with TRBD1. This TCR was sampled from an adult with an advanced solid tumor such as melanoma, head and neck, liver or kidney cancer. This specimen was CD4+ or CD8+ T cells sorted from blood, taken in a trial of the OX40 agonist ivuxolimab. This chain's CDR3 is CASSHPDRGLNQPQHF. DNA of the CDR3: TGCGCCAGCAGCCACCCGGACAGGGGATTAAATCAGCCCCAGCATTTT.